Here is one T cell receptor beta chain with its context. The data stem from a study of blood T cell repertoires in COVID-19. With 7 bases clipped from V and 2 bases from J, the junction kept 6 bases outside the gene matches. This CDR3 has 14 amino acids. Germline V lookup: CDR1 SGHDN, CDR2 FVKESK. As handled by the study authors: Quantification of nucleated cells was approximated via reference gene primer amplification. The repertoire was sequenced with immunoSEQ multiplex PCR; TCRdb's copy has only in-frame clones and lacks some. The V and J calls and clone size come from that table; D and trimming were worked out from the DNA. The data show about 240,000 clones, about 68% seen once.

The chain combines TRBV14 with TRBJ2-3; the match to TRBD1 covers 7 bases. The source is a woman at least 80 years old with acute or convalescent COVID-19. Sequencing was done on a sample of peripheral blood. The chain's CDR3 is CASNNRGVTDTQYF. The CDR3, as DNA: TGTGCCAGCAATAACAGGGGCGTCACAGATACGCAGTATTTT.